This T cell receptor beta chain was identified in a study of T cell repertoires in cytomegalovirus infection. The V end was cut by 7 bases, the J end by 2 bases, with 16 bases between. The CDR3 has 15 amino acids. CDR1 LNHDA and CDR2 SQIVND come from the germline V gene (reference sequence). TCRdb called the reads again in MiXCR, with one record for every CDR3 protein. The sample has 680,000 or so distinct CDR3 sequences; 35% are singletons. The V and J genes are TRBV19 and TRBJ2-3; possible D gene TRBD2, 6 bases. Input material: PBMCs. The receptor was derived from a human donor in good health (CMV status not recorded). Some clones in this sample may be carry-over from other donors' samples. CDR3 in amino acids: CASIIYGGDTDTQYF. CDR3 DNA sequence: TGTGCCAGTATTATTTACGGGGGTGACACAGATACGCAGTATTTT. Full variable domain (missing parts from reference TRBV19 and TRBJ2-3): DGGITQSPKYLFRKEGQNVTLSCEQNLNHDAMYWYRQDPGQGLRLIYYSQIVNDFQKGDIAEGYSVSREKKESFPLTVTSAQKNPTAFYLCASIIYGGDTDTQYFGPGTRLTVL.